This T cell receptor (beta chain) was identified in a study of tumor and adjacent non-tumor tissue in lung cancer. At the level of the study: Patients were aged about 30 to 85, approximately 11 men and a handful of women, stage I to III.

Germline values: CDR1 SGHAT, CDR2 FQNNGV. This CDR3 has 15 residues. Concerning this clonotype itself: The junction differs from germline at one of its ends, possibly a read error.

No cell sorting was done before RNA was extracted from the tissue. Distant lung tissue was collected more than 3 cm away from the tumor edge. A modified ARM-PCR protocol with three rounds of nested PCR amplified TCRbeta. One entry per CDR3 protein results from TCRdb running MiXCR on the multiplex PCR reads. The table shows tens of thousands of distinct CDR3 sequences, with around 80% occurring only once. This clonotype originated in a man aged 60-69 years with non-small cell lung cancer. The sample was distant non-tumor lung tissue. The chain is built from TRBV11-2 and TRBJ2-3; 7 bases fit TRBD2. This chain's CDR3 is CVSSYFLAVADTQYF. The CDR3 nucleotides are TGTGTCAGCAGCTATTTCCTAGCGGTGGCAGATACGCAATATTTT. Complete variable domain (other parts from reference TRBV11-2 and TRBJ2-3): EAGVAQSPRYKIIEKRQSVAFWCNPISGHATLYWYQQILGQGPKLLIQFQNNGVVDDSQLPKDRFSAERLKGVDSTLKIQPAKLEDSAVYLCVSSYFLAVADTQYFGPGTRLTVL.